The TCR beta chain described here comes from a study of cytomegalovirus exposure and HLA in healthy donors (dated by TCRdb to the late 2010s). About the full investigation: An earlier analysis of 587 of the donors reported 276 Gb of sequence data and 90 million to 120 million unique TCR beta sequences obtained from around 170 million T cells. An early release covering 500 to 750 HLA-typed donors comprised about 320 gigabases of sequencing data and around 86 million unique TCR sequences. The genetic ancestry cluster associated with self-reported Caucasian donors included 81% of the approximately 430 genotyped donors. The study aimed to test whether signatures of past pathogen exposure could be identified by cataloging public T cell receptors. The study profiled the T cell repertoires of 550 to 700 subjects by immunosequencing and related them to cytomegalovirus serostatus. Along with the roughly 670-subject first cohort, a separate validation cohort of over a hundred different subjects was used. To predict cytomegalovirus infection status, the study combined high-throughput TCR immunosequencing, statistical association of individual TCRs with disease status, and machine learning. In a later analysis, previously published TCR beta repertoires from hundreds of donors were re-analyzed and high-resolution HLA genotyping was added so that TCR occurrence patterns could be studied. The later analysis used no new phenotypic data to find candidate immune exposures, relying instead on TCR beta sequences and their occurrence across donors. In an earlier analysis of several hundred of the donors, high-throughput TCR beta sequencing was used to judge whether each TCR beta V gene segment behaved as functional or pseudogenic. Donor age, sex, ethnicity and CMV serostatus were compiled alongside the repertoire data. In a later genetic analysis, genome-wide SNP genotypes for about three fifths of the roughly 670 donors were used, and that subset was treated as a discovery cohort. All discovery cohort repertoires had been generated on a single sequencing platform. Both class I and class II loci were covered by HLA typing, at four-digit resolution. Typing coverage varied by locus: 629-630 donors for A, B, C, DRB1 and DQB1; approximately 520 for DQA1; approximately 570 for DPA1; approximately 450 for DPB1. A few DR-DQ haplotypes were treated as single units for association and clustering because of strong linkage in the cohort. Among about 410 genotyped donors of the cohort, an average of about 240,000 unique TCR beta nucleotide sequences was sequenced per donor, of which roughly 17% were non-productive.

The paper as a whole reports these results and caveats: The 87-base-pair reads could not distinguish some IMGT-functional V segments, including TRBV6-2 and TRBV6-3, so those segments were excluded. A few of the identified cytomegalovirus-associated TCR beta chains were confirmed in vitro to be specific for cytomegalovirus antigens. The authors suggested that the approach could potentially be extended to other disease states and immunological phenotypes. HLA typing was unavailable for some donors at each locus, so association tests used only the typed subset. In a later analysis, TCR association rates were found to vary across HLA loci, with the most associated TCRs seen for DRB1 alleles and the fewest for HLA-C alleles. According to a later analysis, most CMV-associated TCR beta chains appeared to be HLA-restricted, and the HLA associations seemed to be driven largely by CMV exposure. This cohort had only TCR beta chains sequenced, and the lack of alpha or paired-chain data limited which features could be detected. Compared with equally common non-associated chains, HLA-associated TCR beta chains in a later analysis were more clonally expanded and had lower generation probabilities. A later genetic analysis reported fewer N-insertions in productive TCRs among donors in an Asian-associated ancestry cluster than the roughly 620-donor mean. A total of around 150 TCR beta chains were listed by the study as associated with cytomegalovirus. A later analysis reported that several top co-occurrence clusters appeared linked to parvovirus B19, influenza, CMV and Epstein-Barr virus. In a later genetic analysis, a missense DCLRE1C variant was associated with V-gene and J-gene trimming of TCR beta chains, and the association was replicated in an independent cohort. A further reported finding was that TCR beta sequences accurately predicted the HLA-A and HLA-B alleles for most subjects in the first cohort. A cluster of highly shared sequence variants was judged likely to represent a technical artifact of the sequencing pipeline. In both the original and validation cohorts, the classifier was reported to diagnose cytomegalovirus status with high specificity and sensitivity. Sequencing depth was assumed to be roughly uniform across donors in the presence/absence analyses, though that assumption may not hold. The only immune exposure information available for the cohort was CMV serostatus. When HLA alleles, especially DR and DQ, strongly co-occurred, attributing TCR associations to individual alleles was difficult. Specific HLA alleles were associated with over 15,000 TCR beta sequences at a false discovery rate of 0.05 in a later analysis. An earlier analysis of some 590 of the donors showed that most TCR beta V segments appeared in productive rearrangements either about 87% or about 30% of the time, which broadly matched IMGT annotations. The earlier analysis of approximately 560 of the donors excluded seventeen rarely observed V segments, including chromosome 9 orphons, because counts were too low. Correlated functional status among segregating V segments might reflect linkage disequilibrium, but an unknown experimental factor could not be ruled out. While some public TCRs were present in many individuals, most TCR sequences turned up only very rarely across donors.

The cohort consisted of approximately 690 healthy bone marrow donors. All cohort members were sampled while nominally healthy, although unrecorded immune exposures were likely present. The donor tested CMV seronegative, placing the donor among the 350 to 400 seronegative members of the cohort. Every donor gave a peripheral blood sample, and the peripheral blood mononuclear cells from that sample were used for TCR beta sequencing. The Qiagen DNeasy Blood Extraction Kit was used to extract genomic DNA from the blood cell samples. From a lookup of the germline V gene, CDR1 and CDR2 are SGHNT and YENEEA. Inclusive of the bounding cysteine and phenylalanine, the CDR3 is 16 residues long. The sequence is cut down to CDR3 DNA, 48 bases in frame from base 1. Trimmed from V: 1 base; trimmed from J: 1 base; junction bases lacking a gene match: 4. Comments on this clone: What this receptor recognizes is not known. Base qualities are not at hand, and no much larger clone is one base apart.

Library prep was done by the immunoSEQ multiplex PCR assay. For the multiplex PCR, a mixture combining 60 forward primers for TCR Vbeta segments and 13 reverse primers for TCR Jbeta segments was used. Amplification of the CDR3 region of rearranged TCR beta genes was performed with a multiplex PCR assay on genomic DNA. The amplified TCR beta libraries were sequenced on the Illumina HiSeq System as 87-base-pair reads. The authors' analysis ran thus. Across the roughly 600 repertoires, a later analysis counted 75 million to 90 million unique TCR beta chains, 9 million to 14 million of which were shared by at least two donors. A nearest-neighbor algorithm error-corrected the raw reads and collapsed the reads into unique sequences, merging closely related sequences to remove PCR and sequencing errors. Alignment of CDR3 sequences to IMGT reference sequences was used to assign V, D and J gene segments. For a sequence to be retained, a match of at least six nucleotides was required to both a V gene segment and a J gene segment. A rearrangement was called productive if the CDR3 had no stop codons and remained in frame with V and J, and every other rearrangement was called non-productive. CDR3 was defined according to IMGT convention as the region running from the second conserved V-encoded cysteine to the conserved J-encoded phenylalanine. In an earlier analysis of 500 to 650 of the donors, sequences lacking an unambiguous match to a single V gene segment were excluded. An earlier analysis of a few hundred of the donors classified V segments as functional when productive rearrangements were above 56.7% and as segregating when the standard deviation between donors was above 5%. A statistical classification framework was built for diagnosing cytomegalovirus status from the catalog of TCR beta chain sequences. V and J gene assignment, in a later analysis, came from comparing TCR nucleotide sequences with IMGT/GENE-DB human TR gene sequences. A later analysis assigned CDR3 sequences and most-parsimonious VDJ recombination scenarios with the TCRdist pipeline. In a later analysis, each TCR beta chain was defined by its CDR3 amino acid sequence together with its V-gene family, and reads lacking a unique V-gene family were excluded. In a later analysis, a few hundred highly shared, low-generation-probability nucleotide sequences were removed to address suspected cross-contamination and a sequencing artifact. For each public chain, a later analysis derived a clonal expansion index from normalized ranks of inferred template counts within each repertoire. Generation probabilities in a later analysis came from a VDJ recombination model fitted to out-of-frame rearrangements, and those results were checked against IGoR. In a later analysis, TCR-TCR, TCR-HLA and TCR-CMV co-occurrence was scored with hypergeometric tests, and a repertoire-size bias correction was applied to TCR pairs. To estimate false discovery rates, a later analysis permuted the HLA or CMV assignments 20 times. In a later analysis, co-occurring TCRs were grouped using DBSCAN, and TCRdist sequence similarity was added for clustering within HLA-allele-positive subsets. Repertoires with fewer than 30,000 or more than 120,000 public chains, plus five repertoires with anomalous nucleotide sharing, were excluded from co-occurrence clustering. The clones in this table, taken by TCRdb from immuneACCESS, are in-frame only. Not every clone is retained; where verified, under half of the shortfall comes from an unresolved V gene, and the cause of the rest is unknown. The DNA gave D and trimming, while V, J and clone size come from that table. The sample table contains 150,000 to 200,000 clones; only one count was recorded for roughly 72% of them. The ten largest clonotypes hold roughly 1.6% of the sample.

Here the chain combines TRBV11-3 and TRBJ2-3, with 8 bases aligning to TRBD2. The sequence derives from a man aged 40-49 years in good health and CMV-seronegative. Sequencing input: PBMCs. The nucleotides read TGTGCCAGCAGCTTAGGGGTCGGGGGGGGCACAGATACGCAGTATTTT. This encodes CASSLGVGGGTDTQYF.